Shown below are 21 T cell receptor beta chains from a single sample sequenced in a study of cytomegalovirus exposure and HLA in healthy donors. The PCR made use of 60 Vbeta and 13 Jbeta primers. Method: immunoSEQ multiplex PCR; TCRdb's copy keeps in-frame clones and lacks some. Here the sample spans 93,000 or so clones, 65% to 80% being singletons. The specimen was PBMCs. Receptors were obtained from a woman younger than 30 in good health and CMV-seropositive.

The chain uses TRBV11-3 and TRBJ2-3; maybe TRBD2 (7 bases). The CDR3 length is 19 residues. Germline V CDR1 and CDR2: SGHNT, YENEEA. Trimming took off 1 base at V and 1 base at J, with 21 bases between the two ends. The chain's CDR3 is CASSLGRGGPGGGTDTQYF. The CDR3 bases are TGTGCCAGCAGCTTAGGCAGGGGAGGGCCGGGAGGAGGCACAGATACGCAGTATTTT.

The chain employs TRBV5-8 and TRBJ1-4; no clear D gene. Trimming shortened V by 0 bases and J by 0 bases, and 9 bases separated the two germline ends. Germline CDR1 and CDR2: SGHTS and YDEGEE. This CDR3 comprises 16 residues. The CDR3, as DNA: TGTGCCAGCAGCTTGGTAGACTTCTCAACTAATGAAAAACTGTTTTTT. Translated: CASSLVDFSTNEKLFF.

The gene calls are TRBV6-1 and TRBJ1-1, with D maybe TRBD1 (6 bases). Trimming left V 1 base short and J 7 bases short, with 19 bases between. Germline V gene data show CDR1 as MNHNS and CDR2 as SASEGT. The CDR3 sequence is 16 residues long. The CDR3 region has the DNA TGTGCCAGCAGTGAAGAACTCTGGGCCCGACAGGATGAAGCTTTCTTT. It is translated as CASSEELWARQDEAFF.

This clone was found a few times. CDR3 protein: CASSEENGGELFF. In DNA, the CDR3 is TGTGCCAGCAGTGAAGAGAATGGCGGGGAGCTGTTTTTT. The chain recombines TRBV6-4 with TRBJ2-2; no firm D call. V was trimmed by 3 bases and J by 7 bases, leaving 9 bases between them. Per germline, CDR1 MRHNA and CDR2 SNTAGT. CDR3 length equals 13 residues.

The CDR3 sequence: CASSYLGTGTNYGYTF. The CDR3 region has the DNA TGTGCCAGCAGTTACCTTGGGACAGGGACTAACTATGGCTACACCTTC. V and J are TRBV6-5 and TRBJ1-2, with 9 nucleotides matching TRBD1. Unmatched junction bases numbered 4, after V lost 2 bases and J lost 0 bases. This CDR3 contains 16 residues. Germline V gene lookup returns CDR1 MNHEY and CDR2 SVGAGI.

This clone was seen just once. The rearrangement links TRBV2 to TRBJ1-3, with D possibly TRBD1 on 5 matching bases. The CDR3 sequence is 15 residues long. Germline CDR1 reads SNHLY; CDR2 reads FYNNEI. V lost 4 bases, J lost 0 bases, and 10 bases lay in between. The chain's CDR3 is CASSADRPSGNTIYF. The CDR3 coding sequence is TGTGCCAGCAGTGCCGACAGACCCTCTGGAAACACCATATATTTT.

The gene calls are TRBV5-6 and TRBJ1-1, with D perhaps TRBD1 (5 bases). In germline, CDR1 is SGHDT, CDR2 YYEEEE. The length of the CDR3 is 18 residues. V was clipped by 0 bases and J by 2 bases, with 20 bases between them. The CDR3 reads CASSLASGVQPFNTEAFF. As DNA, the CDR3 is TGTGCCAGCAGCTTGGCGTCGGGGGTCCAGCCTTTTAACACTGAAGCTTTCTTT.

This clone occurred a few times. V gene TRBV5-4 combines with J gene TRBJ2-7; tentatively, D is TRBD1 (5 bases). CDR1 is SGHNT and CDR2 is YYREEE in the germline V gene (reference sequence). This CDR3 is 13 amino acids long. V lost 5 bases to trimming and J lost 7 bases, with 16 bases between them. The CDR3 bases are TGTGCCAGCAGTACGACAGCTACTGGGGAGCAGTACTTC. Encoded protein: CASSTTATGEQYF.

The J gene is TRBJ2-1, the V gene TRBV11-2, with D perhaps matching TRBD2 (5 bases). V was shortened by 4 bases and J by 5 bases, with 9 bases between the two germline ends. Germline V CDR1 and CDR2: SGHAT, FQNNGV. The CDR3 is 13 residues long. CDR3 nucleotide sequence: TGTGCCAGCAGCTACGGACTTCACAATGAGCAGTTCTTC. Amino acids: CASSYGLHNEQFF. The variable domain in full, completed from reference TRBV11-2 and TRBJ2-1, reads EAGVAQSPRYKIIEKRQSVAFWCNPISGHATLYWYQQILGQGPKLLIQFQNNGVVDDSQLPKDRFSAERLKGVDSTLKIQPAKLEDSAVYLCASSYGLHNEQFFGPGTRLTVL.

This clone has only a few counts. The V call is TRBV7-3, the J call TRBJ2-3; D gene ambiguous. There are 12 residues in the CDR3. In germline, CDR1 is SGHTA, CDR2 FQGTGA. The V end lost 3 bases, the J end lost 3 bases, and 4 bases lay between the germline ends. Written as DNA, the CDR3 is TGTGCCAGCAGCTTTAGTACAGATACGCAGTATTTT. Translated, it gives CASSFSTDTQYF.

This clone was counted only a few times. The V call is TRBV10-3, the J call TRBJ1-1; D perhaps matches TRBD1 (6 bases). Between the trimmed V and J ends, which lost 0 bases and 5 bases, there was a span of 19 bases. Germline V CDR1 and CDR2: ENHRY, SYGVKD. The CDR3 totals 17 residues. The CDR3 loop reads CAISESVPRGGGTEAFF. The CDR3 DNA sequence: TGTGCCATCAGTGAGTCAGTCCCGCGGGGGGGCGGGACTGAAGCTTTCTTT.

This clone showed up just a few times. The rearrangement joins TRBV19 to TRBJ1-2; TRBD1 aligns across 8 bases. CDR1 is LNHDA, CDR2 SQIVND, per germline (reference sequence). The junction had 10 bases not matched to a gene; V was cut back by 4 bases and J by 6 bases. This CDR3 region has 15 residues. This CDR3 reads CASSTPLDRDHGYTF. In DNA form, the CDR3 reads TGTGCCAGTAGTACCCCCTTGGACAGGGACCATGGCTACACCTTC.

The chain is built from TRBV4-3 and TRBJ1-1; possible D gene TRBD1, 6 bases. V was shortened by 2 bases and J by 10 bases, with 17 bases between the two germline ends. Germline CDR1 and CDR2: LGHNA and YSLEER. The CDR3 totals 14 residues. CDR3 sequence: CASSQTNRAPGAFF. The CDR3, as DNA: TGCGCCAGCAGCCAAACAAACAGGGCGCCGGGAGCTTTCTTT.

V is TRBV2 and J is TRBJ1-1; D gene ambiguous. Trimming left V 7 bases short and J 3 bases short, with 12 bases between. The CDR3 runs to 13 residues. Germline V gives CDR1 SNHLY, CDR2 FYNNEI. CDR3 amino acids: CASMLYTDTEAFF. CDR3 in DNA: TGTGCCAGCATGTTATATACTGACACTGAAGCTTTCTTT. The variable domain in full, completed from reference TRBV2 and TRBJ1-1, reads EPEVTQTPSHQVTQMGQEVILRCVPISNHLYFYWYRQILGQKVEFLVSFYNNEISEKSEIFDDQFSVERPDGSNFTLKIRSTKLEDSAMYFCASMLYTDTEAFFGQGTRLTVV.

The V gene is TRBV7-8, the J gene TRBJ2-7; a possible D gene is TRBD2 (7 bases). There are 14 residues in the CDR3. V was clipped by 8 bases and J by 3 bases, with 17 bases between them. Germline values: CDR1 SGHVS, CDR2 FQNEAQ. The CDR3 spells CASLGQGGGYEQYF. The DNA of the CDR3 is TGTGCCAGCCTTGGACAAGGGGGGGGCTACGAGCAGTACTTC.

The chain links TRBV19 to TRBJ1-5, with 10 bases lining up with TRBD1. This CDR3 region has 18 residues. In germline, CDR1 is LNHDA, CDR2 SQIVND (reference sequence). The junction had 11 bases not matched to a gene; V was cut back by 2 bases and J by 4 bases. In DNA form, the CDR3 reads TGTGCCAGTAGTATAATACGGTCGGACAGGGGGATAAATCAGCCCCAGCATTTT. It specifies CASSIIRSDRGINQPQHF.

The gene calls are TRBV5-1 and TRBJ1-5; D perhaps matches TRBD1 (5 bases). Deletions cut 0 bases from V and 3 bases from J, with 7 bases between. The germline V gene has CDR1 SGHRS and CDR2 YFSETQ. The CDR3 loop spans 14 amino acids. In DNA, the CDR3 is TGCGCCAGCAGCTTGGGACAGAACAATCAGCCCCAGCATTTT. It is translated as CASSLGQNNQPQHF.

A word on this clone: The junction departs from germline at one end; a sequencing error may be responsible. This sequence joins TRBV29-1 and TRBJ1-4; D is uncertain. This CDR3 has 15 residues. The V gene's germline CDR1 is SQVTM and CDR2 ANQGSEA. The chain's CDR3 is CSVEGRGATNEKLSF. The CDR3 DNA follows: TGCAGCGTTGAAGGCCGAGGAGCAACTAATGAAAAACTGTCTTTT.

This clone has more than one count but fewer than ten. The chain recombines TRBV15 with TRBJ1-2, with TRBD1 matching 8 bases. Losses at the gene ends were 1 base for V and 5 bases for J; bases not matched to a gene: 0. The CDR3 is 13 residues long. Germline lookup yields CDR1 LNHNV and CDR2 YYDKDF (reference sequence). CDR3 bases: TGTGCCACCAGCAGAGGGACAGGGTATGGCTACACCTTC. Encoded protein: CATSRGTGYGYTF.

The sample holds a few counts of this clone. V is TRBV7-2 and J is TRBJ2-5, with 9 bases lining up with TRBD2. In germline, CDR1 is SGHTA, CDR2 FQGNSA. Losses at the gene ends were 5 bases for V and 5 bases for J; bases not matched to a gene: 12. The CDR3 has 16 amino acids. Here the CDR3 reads CASSPRLAARRETQYF. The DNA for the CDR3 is TGTGCCAGCAGCCCTAGACTAGCGGCCCGGAGGGAGACCCAGTACTTC.

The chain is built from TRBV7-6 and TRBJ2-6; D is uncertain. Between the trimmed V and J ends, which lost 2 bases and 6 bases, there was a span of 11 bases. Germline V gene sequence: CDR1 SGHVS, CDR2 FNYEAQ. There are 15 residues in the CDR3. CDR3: CASSLTRSPANVLTF. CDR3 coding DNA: TGTGCCAGCAGCTTAACGAGGTCTCCGGCCAACGTCCTGACTTTC.